These 5 T cell receptor beta chains were sequenced from one sample in a study. Cells sorted as Tregs were CD4+, CD25+ and CD127-/low. TRBV12-4/TRBJ1-2 clonotypes were amplified with adaptor-ligated barcode primers. TCRdb itself ran the multiplex PCR reads through MiXCR, one entry per CDR3 protein. Of about 710 distinct CDR3 sequences listed, about 30% are singletons. Input material: tumor-infiltrating Tregs sorted from the breast tumor. The receptors stem from a female donor with breast cancer.

This rearrangement joins TRBV12-3 or TRBV12-4 to TRBJ1-2; D gene unclear. There are 13 residues in the CDR3. The V end lost 1 base, the J end lost 1 base, and 4 bases lay between the germline ends. The DNA for the CDR3 is TGTGCCAGCAGTTTAGGAGATAACTATGGCTACACCTTC. This sequence encodes CASSLGDNYGYTF.

This clonotype is large in the sample. This chain links TRBV12-3 or TRBV12-4 with TRBJ1-2, with 8 bases fitting TRBD1. The CDR3 spans 12 residues. The trim removed 6 bases at V and 8 bases at J, leaving 5 bases unmatched. The CDR3 loop is CASRDRERGYTF. The DNA for the CDR3 is TGTGCCAGCAGGGACAGGGAAAGGGGCTACACCTTC.

The CDR3 coding sequence is TGTGCCAGCAGTACCGAGGCAGGGCGATGCTATGGCTACACCTTC. It is translated as CASSTEAGRCYGYTF. This chain joins TRBV12-3 or TRBV12-4 and TRBJ1-2; TRBD1 might be the D (5 bases). CDR3 length equals 15 residues. Trimming took 5 bases from V and 4 from J, leaving 17 bases between them.

This clonotype has only a few counts. The gene calls are TRBV12-3 or TRBV12-4 and TRBJ1-2; 8 nucleotides align to TRBD1. V gave up 5 bases and J gave up 4 bases; unmatched junction bases: 6. The CDR3 totals 14 residues. The CDR3 nucleotides read TGTGCCAGCAGTAGACAGGGGCGCCCCTATGGCTACACCTTC. Translation gives CASSRQGRPYGYTF.

This clonotype was seen repeatedly, ten times or more. The V call is TRBV12-3 or TRBV12-4, the J call TRBJ1-2; 8 bases fit TRBD1. The CDR3 totals 13 residues. V gave up 4 bases and J gave up 3 bases; unmatched junction bases: 1. This CDR3 is CASSSTGDYGYTF. The CDR3 DNA sequence: TGTGCCAGCAGTTCGACAGGGGACTATGGCTACACCTTC.